A single sample is the source of the 15 T cell receptor beta chains below, sequenced in a study of cytomegalovirus exposure and HLA in healthy donors (dated by TCRdb to about 2017). Receptor amplification or capture employed the immunoSEQ multiplex PCR assay. A mixture of 60 forward primers for TCR Vbeta segments and 13 reverse primers for TCR Jbeta segments was used in the multiplex PCR. TCRdb provides this immuneACCESS table in a form limited to in-frame rearrangements. Some clones are lacking; in checked studies, under half of them reflect an unresolved V gene, and why the rest are absent is not known. This sample holds about 180,000 clones; about 80% were observed only once. The leading ten clones occupy around 5% of the sample. Sequencing was performed on PBMCs. The receptors derive from a young man in good health and CMV-seronegative.

The CDR3 DNA reads as TGTGCCAGCAGTTTAGGCCTAGCGGGAGCCTACGAGCAGTACTTC. Translated: CASSLGLAGAYEQYF. V is TRBV27 and J is TRBJ2-7; TRBD2 agrees at 10 bases. Germline-derived CDR1 and CDR2 are MNHEY and SMNVEV (reference sequence). V shed 2 bases, J shed 2 bases, and the junction held 3 bases outside the gene matches. The CDR3 has 15 residues.

This chain joins TRBV21-1 and TRBJ2-7; the table calls TRBD1, which could not be checked here. TRBV21-1 is marked as a pseudogene. The CDR3 totals 14 residues. The CDR3 here is CASSKVRTPYEQYF. In nucleotides, the CDR3 is TGTGCCAGCAGCAAAGTCCGCACACCCTACGAGCAGTACTTC.

This clone was found a few times. The chain uses TRBV6-5 and TRBJ1-6; D gene ambiguous. The CDR3 is 13 amino acids. Looked up from germline, CDR1 is MNHEY and CDR2 is SVGAGI. The V end was cut by 0 bases, the J end by 8 bases, with 5 bases between. CDR3 residues: CASSYSGDSPLHF. The CDR3 nucleotides read TGTGCCAGCAGTTACTCCGGTGATTCACCCCTCCACTTT.

The V and J genes are TRBV6-6 and TRBJ1-6; 9 bases are a match to TRBD1. CDR3 length equals 15 residues. Germline values: CDR1 MNHNY, CDR2 SVGAGI (reference sequence). Unmatched junction bases numbered 5, after V lost 5 bases and J lost 6 bases. The CDR3, as DNA: TGTGCCAGCAGTCCTAAGGGACAGGGTAATTCACCCCTCCACTTT. Amino acids: CASSPKGQGNSPLHF.

This sequence joins TRBV13 and TRBJ2-3; 8 nucleotides match TRBD1. Unmatched junction bases numbered 6, after V lost 4 bases and J lost 3 bases. The germline CDR1 and CDR2 sequences are PRHDT and FYEKMQ (reference sequence). The CDR3 loop spans 15 amino acids. CDR3 loop: CASSSDRVGTDTQYF. As DNA, the CDR3 is TGTGCCAGCAGCTCGGACAGGGTCGGGACAGATACGCAGTATTTT.

This clone was found a few times. This chain connects TRBV7-9 to TRBJ1-1; D remains unclear. CDR3 length equals 10 residues. Looked up from germline, CDR1 is SEHNR and CDR2 is FQNEAQ (reference sequence). The V end was cut by 11 bases, the J end by 8 bases, with 12 bases between. The CDR3 loop is CAVQLLEAFF. CDR3 DNA: TGTGCCGTCCAGTTGTTGGAAGCTTTCTTT.

V and J are TRBV5-1 and TRBJ2-2, with 10 positions matching TRBD2. This CDR3 is built from 15 residues. CDR1 is SGHRS, CDR2 YFSETQ, per germline. V lost 3 bases, J lost 8 bases, and 7 bases stayed unmatched. CDR3 nucleotides: TGCGCCAGCAGCTCCTCTAGCGGGAGTTCTGGGGAGCTGTTTTTT. Protein product: CASSSSSGSSGELFF.

The rearrangement uses TRBV19 and TRBJ1-2; D gene ambiguous. The V and J ends lost 5 bases and 5 bases respectively, with 9 bases between them. Germline CDR1 LNHDA, CDR2 SQIVND (reference sequence). The CDR3 is made up of 12 amino acids. The CDR3: CASSERAYGYTF. Here the CDR3 DNA reads TGTGCCAGTAGTGAGCGGGCGTATGGCTACACCTTC.

The rearrangement uses TRBV6-4 and TRBJ2-1; TRBD2 matches at 7 bases. The CDR3 totals 16 residues. Trimming took 0 bases from V and 2 from J; bases not matched to a gene: 4. CDR1 is MRHNA and CDR2 is SNTAGT in the germline V gene. CDR3: CASSDSRGGPYNEQFF. In DNA form, the CDR3 reads TGTGCCAGCAGTGACTCGAGGGGAGGGCCCTACAATGAGCAGTTCTTC.

This chain joins TRBV7-8 and TRBJ2-7, with 7 bases aligning to TRBD2. The CDR3 runs 15 residues. The germline gives CDR1 SGHVS, CDR2 FQNEAQ. The V segment lost 4 bases and the J segment 5 bases; nucleotides outside the gene matches: 11. The CDR3: CASSWGGTLANEQYF. The CDR3 coding sequence is TGTGCCAGCAGCTGGGGGGGGACCCTCGCTAACGAGCAGTACTTC.

The genes are TRBV19 and TRBJ1-5; 7 bases are shared with TRBD1. The CDR3 contains 14 residues. Germline trimming cut 7 bases from V and 1 base from J; bases unmatched to any gene: 4. Per germline, CDR1 LNHDA and CDR2 SQIVND (reference sequence). The CDR3 protein is CASKARGSNQPQHF. Written as DNA, the CDR3 is TGTGCCAGTAAGGCCAGGGGGAGCAATCAGCCCCAGCATTTT.

This clone appeared a few times. The J gene is TRBJ1-2, the V gene TRBV7-9; D is perhaps TRBD1 (6 bases). The CDR3 has 16 residues. Germline V gene sequence: CDR1 SEHNR, CDR2 FQNEAQ (reference sequence). Trimming cost V 3 bases and J 3 bases, with 17 bases left between them. The chain's CDR3 is CASSLIWVGQDYGYTF. Here the CDR3 DNA reads TGTGCCAGCAGCTTGATATGGGTGGGACAAGACTATGGCTACACCTTC.

The chain joins TRBV7-9 to TRBJ2-7, with D perhaps TRBD2 (6 bases). Germline loops: CDR1 SEHNR, CDR2 FQNEAQ (reference sequence). V lost 7 bases and J 1 base, leaving 17 bases between the germline ends. The CDR3 loop spans 15 amino acids. The CDR3: CASTLWRGSSYEQYF. The CDR3 DNA follows: TGTGCCAGCACCCTTTGGAGGGGTTCTTCCTACGAGCAGTACTTC.

Only one count was recorded for this clone. The J gene is TRBJ2-2, the V gene TRBV19, with D tentatively TRBD2 (6 bases). This CDR3 has 13 amino acids. V was cut by 6 bases and J by 8 bases, with 13 bases left in between. Germline loops: CDR1 LNHDA, CDR2 SQIVND (reference sequence). The CDR3 protein is CASRRGGEGELFF. The CDR3 DNA reads TGTGCCAGTAGGCGGGGTGGGGAGGGGGAGCTGTTTTTT.

This chain links TRBV14 with TRBJ1-6; 7 nucleotides line up with TRBD1. Germline CDR1 reads SGHDN; CDR2 reads FVKESK. The V segment lost 4 bases and the J segment 9 bases; nucleotides outside the gene matches: 6. This CDR3 has 14 residues. The CDR3 nucleotides read TGTGCCAGCAGCCTCAACAGGGGACGTTCACCCCTCCACTTT. It is translated as CASSLNRGRSPLHF.